One and the same sample provided the 3 T cell receptor beta chains below, sequenced in a study of shared clonotypes between healthy human individuals. TCRdb's copy holds only in-frame clones and misses some; the assay was immunoSEQ multiplex PCR. Among hundreds of thousands of clones listed, around 73% were seen once. The sequencing input was memory CD4+ T cells sorted from blood. Subset specified: CD45RA-negative fraction. These receptor sequences come from a woman aged 30 to 39 in good health.

The CDR3: CASRPGPIYEQYF. The CDR3 nucleotides are TGTGCCAGCAGGCCGGGACCGATCTACGAGCAGTACTTC. The V and J genes are TRBV2 and TRBJ2-7; perhaps D is TRBD1 or TRBD2 (5 bases each). Trimming took off 6 bases at V and 3 bases at J, with 12 bases between the two ends. The CDR3 totals 13 residues. In germline, CDR1 is SNHLY, CDR2 FYNNEI.

The V call is TRBV18, the J call TRBJ2-1; D is undetermined. From germline, CDR1 is KGHSH and CDR2 LQKENI. V was pared by 4 bases and J by 5 bases, with 6 bases between. The CDR3 is 12 residues long. The CDR3 is CASSLINNEQFF. In DNA, the CDR3 is TGTGCCAGCTCACTGATTAACAATGAGCAGTTCTTC.

The table lists this clone with a count of one. V usage is TRBV20-1 and J usage is TRBJ2-1; maybe TRBD2 (5 bases). Per germline, CDR1 DFQATT and CDR2 SNEGSKA (reference sequence). CDR3 size: 9 residues. V gave up 5 bases and J gave up 14 bases, with 10 bases separating them. The CDR3 nucleotides are TGCAGTGCTCAGAGGGCGAAGTTCTTC. Amino acid sequence: CSAQRAKFF.